The 28 T cell receptor beta chains reported below all come from one sample, sequenced in a study of shared clonotypes between healthy human individuals. Only in-frame clones appear in the TCRdb table, and some are missing; sequencing was by immunoSEQ multiplex PCR. Here the sample spans about 2,200,000 clones, 85% to 95% being singletons. CD45RO-negative CD8 cells positively selected for CCR7 made up the naive population, which excluded terminally differentiated effector memory CD45RA+ cells. Sequences were obtained from naive CD8+ T cells from PBMCs. The origin of the receptors is a young man in good health. Some clones in this sample may be carry-over from other donors' samples.

For this clone: This sample also contains other DNA sequences that code for the same CDR3. For the CDR3, the DNA is TGTGCCAGTAGTATAGTAGCAGGGGGCCTCTACGAGCAGTACTTC. It is translated as CASSIVAGGLYEQYF. V and J are TRBV19 and TRBJ2-7, with TRBD1 matching over 8 bases. Germline assignment: CDR1 LNHDA and CDR2 SQIVND (reference sequence). The CDR3 covers 15 residues. J lost 3 bases, V lost 1 base, and 5 bases had no gene match.

The CDR3 coding sequence is TGTGCCAGCAGTGAAGATTGGCGCACGCAGTATTTT. Residues: CASSEDWRTQYF. J is TRBJ2-3 and V is TRBV2; no reliable D call. Germline-derived CDR1 and CDR2 are SNHLY and FYNNEI. The ends were cut back, 1 base at V and 9 bases at J, with 8 bases in the middle. The CDR3 length is 12 residues.

The chain uses TRBV27 and TRBJ2-7, with 7 bases aligning to TRBD2. Germline V gene sequence: CDR1 MNHEY, CDR2 SMNVEV (reference sequence). The CDR3 covers 17 residues. Trimming cost V 5 bases and J 2 bases; bases outside gene matches: 15. Here the CDR3 DNA reads TGTGCCAGCAGTGGCTGGAGGCTGGGGACTAACACCTACGAGCAGTACTTC. The encoded protein is CASSGWRLGTNTYEQYF.

The chain uses TRBV6-5 and TRBJ2-7; the D gene is possibly TRBD2 (6 bases). Germline assignment: CDR1 MNHEY and CDR2 SVGAGI. The CDR3 is made up of 14 amino acids. V dropped 2 bases and J dropped 6 bases, with 14 bases sitting between them. The CDR3 DNA reads TGTGCCAGCAGTTACAGGGAGGCACTGTCCGAGCAGTACTTC. It is translated as CASSYREALSEQYF.

The rearrangement uses TRBV25-1 and TRBJ2-7; D ambiguous. The CDR3 contains 13 residues. The germline CDR1 and CDR2 sequences are MGHDK and SYGVNS. V was pared by 6 bases and J by 2 bases, with 11 bases between. CDR3 nucleotide sequence: TGTGCCAGCAGCCCCCATTCGACCTACGAGCAGTACTTC. Translating gives CASSPHSTYEQYF.

On this clone: Distinct nucleotide sequences in the sample also encode this CDR3. The J gene is TRBJ2-5, the V gene TRBV27; D gene unclear. Trimming cost V 4 bases and J 0 bases, with 9 bases left between them. The germline V gene has CDR1 MNHEY and CDR2 SMNVEV (reference sequence). The CDR3 runs to 14 residues. The CDR3 loop reads CASSSRRDQETQYF. The CDR3, as DNA: TGTGCCAGCAGTTCTCGACGGGACCAAGAGACCCAGTACTTC.

As DNA, the CDR3 is TGTGCCAGCAGCTCTTCGCTCCCTGAAGCTTTCTTT. Translating it yields CASSSSLPEAFF. The rearrangement joins TRBV7-9 to TRBJ1-1; D is uncertain. Trimming left V 4 bases short and J 6 bases short, with 9 bases between. Germline CDR1 is SEHNR and CDR2 is FQNEAQ (reference sequence). CDR3 length: 12 residues.

J is TRBJ1-1 and V is TRBV12-5, with 7 bases lining up with TRBD1. CDR1 is LGHNT, CDR2 FRNRAP, per germline. V trimming: 4 bases; J trimming: 4 bases; junction bases outside the gene matches: 9. This CDR3 region has 15 residues. The CDR3 reads CASGSQGGVGTEAFF. The CDR3 DNA reads as TGTGCTAGTGGTTCCCAGGGGGGGGTTGGCACTGAAGCTTTCTTT.

This sequence joins TRBV29-1 and TRBJ2-3; TRBD1 aligns across 8 bases. J lost 4 bases, V lost 7 bases, and 13 bases had no gene match. The CDR3 length is 15 residues. Per the germline V gene, CDR1 is SQVTM and CDR2 is ANQGSEA. The CDR3 spells CSAMTGEMWADTQYF. Here the CDR3 DNA reads TGCAGCGCTATGACAGGGGAAATGTGGGCAGATACGCAGTATTTT.

The chain links TRBV5-8 to TRBJ1-5; D perhaps matches TRBD1 (5 bases). This CDR3 is 14 amino acids long. CDR1 is SGHTS and CDR2 is YDEGEE in the germline V gene. With 2 bases removed from V and 3 bases from J, the gap between germline ends came to 9 bases. The CDR3 is CASSFGGDNQPQHF. DNA for the CDR3: TGTGCCAGCAGCTTTGGGGGGGACAATCAGCCCCAGCATTTT.

CDR3 residues: CASRDGLAGGTDTQYF. CDR3 coding DNA: TGCGCCAGCAGAGACGGACTAGCGGGAGGCACAGATACGCAGTATTTT. The rearrangement uses TRBV4-3 and TRBJ2-3, with 13 positions matching TRBD2. This CDR3 contains 16 residues. Germline V CDR1 and CDR2: LGHNA, YSLEER. Losses at the gene ends were 6 bases for V and 1 base for J; bases not matched to a gene: 4.

The chain links TRBV19 to TRBJ1-4; the match to TRBD1 covers 9 bases. The CDR3 has 17 amino acids. The ends lost 4 bases at V and 8 bases at J; junction bases unmatched: 14. CDR1 LNHDA and CDR2 SQIVND come from the germline V gene (reference sequence). The CDR3 spells CASSKPGQGSFQEKLFF. DNA of the CDR3: TGTGCCAGTAGTAAACCGGGACAGGGCTCCTTTCAGGAAAAACTGTTTTTT.

This clone was counted only a few times. The sample holds other DNA sequences that translate to the same CDR3. This chain joins TRBV19 and TRBJ2-1, with 8 bases that match TRBD1. After removal of 4 bases from V and 2 bases from J, the junction contained 1 base not matched to a gene. The CDR3 has 14 amino acids. Germline-derived CDR1 and CDR2 are LNHDA and SQIVND (reference sequence). DNA for the CDR3: TGTGCCAGTAGTAACAGGGGGACCTACAATGAGCAGTTCTTC. Residues: CASSNRGTYNEQFF.

With respect to this clone: Other DNA sequences in the same sample also yield this CDR3. The J gene is TRBJ2-7, the V gene TRBV7-9, with D maybe TRBD1 (5 bases). This CDR3 has 12 residues. The V end lost 5 bases, the J end lost 3 bases, and 8 bases lay between the germline ends. Looked up from germline, CDR1 is SEHNR and CDR2 is FQNEAQ (reference sequence). This chain's CDR3 is CASSPGFYEQYF. In DNA, the CDR3 is TGTGCCAGCAGCCCAGGGTTCTACGAGCAGTACTTC.

The chain employs TRBV13 and TRBJ2-3; D ambiguous. Trimming took off 5 bases at V and 4 bases at J, with 13 bases between the two ends. The CDR3 runs 14 residues. CDR1 and CDR2 from the germline V gene are PRHDT and FYEKMQ (reference sequence). CDR3 in DNA: TGTGCCAGCAGCCCTAGTCGTCGAGCAGATACGCAGTATTTT. It is translated as CASSPSRRADTQYF.

The CDR3 is CASSTDRGIYSNQPQHF. CDR3 nucleotides: TGTGCCAGTAGTACGGACAGGGGGATCTATAGCAATCAGCCCCAGCATTTT. The chain joins TRBV19 to TRBJ1-5; 10 bases are a match to TRBD1. The CDR3 runs 17 residues. The V gene end was trimmed by 4 bases and the J gene end by 0 bases; junction bases not matched to a gene: 6. Per the germline V gene, CDR1 is LNHDA and CDR2 is SQIVND (reference sequence).

This clone has just one count. V gene TRBV27 combines with J gene TRBJ2-1; TRBD2 agrees at 13 bases. In germline, CDR1 is MNHEY, CDR2 SMNVEV (reference sequence). There are 14 residues in the CDR3. With V trimmed by 6 bases and J by 8 bases, 4 bases remained unmatched. The CDR3 here is CASRGLAGEDEQFF. The CDR3 DNA is TGTGCCAGCAGAGGACTAGCGGGAGAAGATGAGCAGTTCTTC.

The V and J genes are TRBV7-3 and TRBJ2-2; 13 bases fit TRBD2. The CDR3 consists of 18 residues. The ends lost 5 bases at V and 3 bases at J; junction bases unmatched: 9. Germline-derived CDR1 and CDR2 are SGHTA and FQGTGA. CDR3 in amino acids: CASSPKGGLAGHTGELFF. The CDR3 DNA follows: TGTGCCAGCAGCCCAAAGGGGGGACTAGCGGGACACACCGGGGAGCTGTTTTTT.

This clone was observed once. The rearrangement uses TRBV25-1 and TRBJ1-1, with D hard to call. The V and J ends lost 9 bases and 1 base respectively, with 12 bases between them. The CDR3 is 13 amino acids. Germline V lookup: CDR1 MGHDK, CDR2 SYGVNS. DNA of the CDR3: TGTGCCAGTCGGGAGCCAGGGAACACTGAAGCTTTCTTT. Protein sequence: CASREPGNTEAFF.

This chain connects TRBV9 to TRBJ1-1, with 8 nucleotides matching TRBD1. Looked up from germline, CDR1 is SGDLS and CDR2 is YYNGEE. This CDR3 contains 14 residues. J lost 4 bases, V lost 2 bases, and 4 bases had no gene match. The CDR3 reads CASSVDRVGTEAFF. CDR3 nucleotides: TGTGCCAGCAGCGTGGACAGGGTAGGCACTGAAGCTTTCTTT.

The CDR3 DNA sequence: TGTGCCAGCAGTGCCCGGGACTCAATCTCTGGGGCCAACGTCCTGACTTTC. This codes for CASSARDSISGANVLTF. V gene TRBV28 combines with J gene TRBJ2-6; possible D gene TRBD2, 6 bases. With 5 bases removed from V and 0 bases from J, the gap between germline ends came to 14 bases. CDR1 is MDHEN, CDR2 SYDVKM, per germline. The CDR3 totals 17 residues.

About this clone itself: This sample includes further DNA sequences coding for the same CDR3. The rearrangement links TRBV5-4 to TRBJ2-7; the match to TRBD1 covers 8 bases. CDR3 length equals 14 residues. Losses at the gene ends were 0 bases for V and 2 bases for J; bases not matched to a gene: 1. The germline gives CDR1 SGHNT, CDR2 YYREEE (reference sequence). The CDR3 region has the DNA TGTGCCAGCAGCTTGGACAGGGGGACCTACGAGCAGTACTTC. It is translated as CASSLDRGTYEQYF.

Notes on this clone: The sample contains more than one DNA sequence encoding this CDR3. This chain joins TRBV27 and TRBJ2-1; TRBD2 agrees at 12 bases. From germline, CDR1 is MNHEY and CDR2 SMNVEV (reference sequence). This CDR3 has 15 amino acids. With 2 bases clipped from V and 7 bases from J, the junction kept 3 bases outside the gene matches. The CDR3 sequence: CASSLRLAGDNEQFF. DNA for the CDR3: TGTGCCAGCAGTTTACGACTAGCGGGAGATAATGAGCAGTTCTTC.

V and J are TRBV9 and TRBJ1-2; a weak D match, TRBD1 (6 bases). With 3 bases removed from V and 4 bases from J, the gap between germline ends came to 19 bases. CDR3 size: 16 residues. Germline V CDR1 and CDR2: SGDLS, YYNGEE. CDR3 sequence (DNA): TGTGCCAGCAGCGAAATGGGACACCGGGGATTCTATGGCTACACCTTC. Amino acids: CASSEMGHRGFYGYTF.

The J gene is TRBJ1-1, the V gene TRBV7-9, with a possible D match to TRBD1 (5 bases). V lost 2 bases and J lost 0, with 13 bases in between. The germline V gene encodes CDR1 SEHNR and CDR2 FQNEAQ (reference sequence). The CDR3 extends over 16 amino acids. CDR3 DNA sequence: TGTGCCAGCAGCTTAACGGGACTTTACCTGAACACTGAAGCTTTCTTT. Encoded protein: CASSLTGLYLNTEAFF.

For the CDR3, the DNA is TGTGCCAGCAGCTCCCGGGACAGGGGTTCTGCTAATGAAAAACTGTTTTTT. The encoded protein is CASSSRDRGSANEKLFF. The chain couples TRBV13 to TRBJ1-4; 10 bases are a match to TRBD1. The J segment lost 3 bases and the V segment lost 4 bases, leaving 8 bases of the junction unmatched. This CDR3 contains 17 residues. Germline CDR1 and CDR2: PRHDT and FYEKMQ (reference sequence).

The count of this clone is one. The DNA for the CDR3 is TGTGCCACCAGGGGACAGCTCGAAGGCTACACCTTC. Its translation: CATRGQLEGYTF. V gene TRBV15 combines with J gene TRBJ1-2; 7 bases fit TRBD1. CDR3 length: 12 amino acids. The germline V gene has CDR1 LNHNV and CDR2 YYDKDF (reference sequence). Trimming took 6 bases from V and 8 from J; bases not matched to a gene: 6.

The chain joins TRBV6-5 to TRBJ2-6; no reliable D call. There are 14 residues in the CDR3. Germline CDR1 is MNHEY and CDR2 is SVGAGI. Trimming took 8 bases from V and 0 from J, leaving 8 bases between them. CDR3 DNA: TGTGCCAGCGGGATCGGCTCTGGGGCCAACGTCCTGACTTTC. This encodes CASGIGSGANVLTF.